This T cell receptor beta chain was recorded in a study of CD8+ T cells in alopecia areata. The V gene's germline CDR1 is PRHDT and CDR2 FYEKMQ (reference sequence). Losses at the gene ends were 3 bases for V and 7 bases for J; bases not matched to a gene: 7. The CDR3 totals 16 residues. Sequencing used cDNA as its template, made by extracting RNA and reverse transcribing it. The repertoire was sequenced with immunoSEQ multiplex PCR; TCRdb's copy has only in-frame clones and lacks some. The sample holds around 97,000 clones; about nine tenths are singletons and the top ten take 11%. Stated treatment: oral pan-JAK inhibitor, 5-10 mg twice daily. Peripheral blood and lesional scalp punch biopsies were taken from alopecia areata patients. This clone has just one count.

This sequence joins TRBV13 and TRBJ2-1; 12 bases line up with TRBD2. The receptor comes from a human donor with alopecia areata. The sequences come from CD8+ T cells sorted from blood, collected at approximately week 30, from a patient treated with tofacitinib. The CDR3 spells CASSFRGLAGRNEQFF. In nucleotides, the CDR3 is TGTGCCAGCAGCTTCCGCGGACTAGCGGGAAGGAATGAGCAGTTCTTC.